This T cell receptor (beta chain) was documented in a study of vaccination effects on CD4 cells after COVID-19 (dated by TCRdb to between 2021 and 2024). Concerning the study at large: After vaccination, three convalescent patients were sampled at an early time point (day +14) and at a late time point (day +241, +227 and +161, respectively). Across the study, the median time from the second dose to post-vaccine sampling was 72 days (range 14 to 241). The study compared SARS-CoV-2 spike-specific CD4+ TCR repertoires before and after mRNA vaccination in COVID-19 convalescent patients and infection-naive vaccine recipients. The full study included 10 to 11 COVID-19 convalescent patients and several SARS-CoV-2-naive healthy vaccine recipients. Cultures from other donors in the study were sequenced using the Oncomine TCR Beta short-read assay on an Illumina iSeq 100.

The protocol used for the library was the immunoSEQ multiplex PCR assay. DNA from the cultured and isolated CD4+ T cells underwent TCR beta CDR3 sequencing. The original methods were these. Non-productive TCR sequences were removed, reads were trimmed to the CDR3 region, and CDR3s of at least 7 amino acids were retained. The MANAFEST web app was used to identify antigen-specific clonotypes by comparing expansion in peptide wells with expansion in reference cultures. To count as positive, a clone had to show expansion at FDR<0.05 compared with the reference and with all other wells, an odds ratio above 5, and a frequency above 0.1% in two replicate wells. Clonotypes significantly expanded in SARS-CoV-2 spike wells and in at least one common cold coronavirus spike condition were defined as cross-reactive. Levenshtein distance calculated with the stringdist R package was used to assess CDR3 similarity, and unrooted trees were constructed with ape in R 3.6.1. The clones in this table, taken by TCRdb from immuneACCESS, are in-frame only. Not every clone is retained; where verified, under half of the shortfall comes from an unresolved V gene, and the cause of the rest is unknown. V and J calls and clone size come straight from that table; D and trimming were deduced from the DNA. The sample table records 14,000 or so clones; 60% to 85% of these occur just once. In total, the top ten clones hold about 28% of the sample.

The ViraFEST assay stimulated PBMC with viral peptide pools and then used TCR sequencing to identify antigen-specific CD4+ T cell clonotypes by expansion. After 10 to 11 days of culture, CD4+ T cells were isolated with the EasySep CD4+ T cell isolation kit. Convalescent patients had PCR-confirmed SARS-CoV-2 infection between March and December 2020, before Alpha, Beta and Delta variants emerged in the United States. Each participant got two doses of an mRNA SARS-CoV-2 vaccine, either BNT162b2 or mRNA-1273. Roughly 1.9 million PBMC per well were cultured with approximately 10 ug/ml peptides in IMDM containing 5% human AB serum, about 9.6 IU/ml IL-2 and gentamicin. On days 3 and 7, half of the culture medium was replaced with fresh IL-2-containing medium. Unless otherwise noted, each peptide stimulation condition was cultured in triplicate wells. Using Ficoll-Paque Plus gradient centrifugation, PBMC were separated from whole blood and then either used fresh or cryopreserved at -140C. Overlapping peptide pools spanned the spike proteins of SARS-CoV-2 and the common cold coronaviruses HCoV-NL63, HCoV-OC43 and HCoV-229E. Genomic DNA was extracted from cultured CD4+ T cells with the QIAamp micro DNA kit.

Note on this clone: What antigen it recognizes has not been identified. No base quality values were provided; no much bigger clone lies one nucleotide off.

The cysteine opens and the phenylalanine closes a CDR3 of 14 amino acids. Only CDR3 DNA is held: 42 bases, read in frame from base 1. Taken from the germline V gene, the CDR1 and CDR2 loops are SQVTM and ANQGSEA. Deletion took 1 base off V and 3 bases off J, with a span of 12 bases between the germline ends. Overall study results and their limits: Both infection-induced and vaccine-induced clones contracted markedly at late post-vaccination timepoints, which is consistent with waning T cell responses. Among convalescent patients, the spike-reactive repertoire after vaccination was made up mainly of new vaccine-induced clones that were largely distinct from the clones induced by infection. The study was limited by a small number of convalescent patients and lacked early post-infection timepoints.

The sample was CD4+ T cells from PBMCs cultured with HCoV-NL63 spike peptides, taken after COVID-19 vaccination. The sample's cell subset or site label is to be understood as: HCoV-NL63 spike overlapping peptide pool stimulation. This chain joins TRBV29-1 to TRBJ1-1; no confident D gene assignment can be made. The clonotype was recovered from a human donor who had a prior SARS-CoV-2 infection. The base sequence is TGCAGCGTTGAAGGTGGAAAAGGATACACTGAAGCTTTCTTT. This sequence encodes CSVEGGKGYTEAFF.